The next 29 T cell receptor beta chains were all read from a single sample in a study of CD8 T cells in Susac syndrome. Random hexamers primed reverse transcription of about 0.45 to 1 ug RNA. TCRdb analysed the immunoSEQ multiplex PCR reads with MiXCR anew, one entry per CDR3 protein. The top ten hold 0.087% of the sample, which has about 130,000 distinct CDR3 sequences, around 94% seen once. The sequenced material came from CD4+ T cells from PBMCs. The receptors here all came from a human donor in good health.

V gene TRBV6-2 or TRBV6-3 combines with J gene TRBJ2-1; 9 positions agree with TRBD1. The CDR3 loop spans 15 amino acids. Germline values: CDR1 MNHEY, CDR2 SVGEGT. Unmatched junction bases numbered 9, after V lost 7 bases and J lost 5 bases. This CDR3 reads CASTRGTGFHNEQFF. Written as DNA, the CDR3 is TGTGCCAGCACCCGCGGGACAGGGTTCCACAATGAGCAGTTCTTC.

CDR3 amino acids: CAITGTAEPYGYTF. DNA for the CDR3: TGTGCCATCACCGGGACAGCTGAGCCCTATGGCTACACCTTC. This chain connects TRBV10-3 to TRBJ1-2; 7 bases map to TRBD1. Germline lookup yields CDR1 ENHRY and CDR2 SYGVKD. The trim removed 7 bases at V and 4 bases at J, leaving 9 bases unmatched. There are 14 residues in the CDR3.

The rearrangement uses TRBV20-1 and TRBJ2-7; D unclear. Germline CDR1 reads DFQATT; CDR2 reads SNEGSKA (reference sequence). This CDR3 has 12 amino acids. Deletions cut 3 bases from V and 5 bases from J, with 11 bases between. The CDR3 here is CSASAGRDEQYF. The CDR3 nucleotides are TGCAGTGCTAGTGCCGGCCGGGACGAGCAGTACTTC.

The CDR3 DNA reads TGTGCCAGCAGTCTTTCACAGGGAAGGGGTGAAAAACTGTTTTTT. It yields the protein CASSLSQGRGEKLFF. The chain carries TRBV2 and TRBJ1-4; possible D gene TRBD1, 6 bases. V shed 5 bases and J shed 7 bases, with 17 bases lying between them. This CDR3 spans 15 amino acids. Looked up from germline, CDR1 is SNHLY and CDR2 is FYNNEI.

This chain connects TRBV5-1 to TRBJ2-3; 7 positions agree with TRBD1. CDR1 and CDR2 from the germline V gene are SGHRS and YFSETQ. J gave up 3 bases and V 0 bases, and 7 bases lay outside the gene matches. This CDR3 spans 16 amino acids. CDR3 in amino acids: CASSLGRGTDTDTQYF. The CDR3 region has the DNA TGCGCCAGCAGCTTGGGGAGAGGGACAGATACAGATACGCAGTATTTT.

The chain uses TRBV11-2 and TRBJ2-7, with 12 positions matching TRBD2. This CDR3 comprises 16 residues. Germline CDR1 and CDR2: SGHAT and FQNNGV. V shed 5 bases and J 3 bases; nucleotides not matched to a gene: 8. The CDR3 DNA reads TGTGCCAGCAGCAAGGGACTAGCGGGTAATAACTACGAGCAGTACTTC. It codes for CASSKGLAGNNYEQYF.

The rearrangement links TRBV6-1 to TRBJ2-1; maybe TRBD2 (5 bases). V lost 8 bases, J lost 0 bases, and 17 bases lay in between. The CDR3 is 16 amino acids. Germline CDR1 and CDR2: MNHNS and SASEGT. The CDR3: CASSLGDSSSYNEQFF. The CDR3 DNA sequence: TGTGCCAGCTCCCTGGGAGACTCCAGCTCCTACAATGAGCAGTTCTTC.

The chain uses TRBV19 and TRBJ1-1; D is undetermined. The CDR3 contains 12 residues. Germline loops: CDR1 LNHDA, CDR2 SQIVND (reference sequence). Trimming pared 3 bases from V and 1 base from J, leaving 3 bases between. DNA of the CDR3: TGTGCCAGTAGTATTCAGAACACTGAAGCTTTCTTT. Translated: CASSIQNTEAFF.

The CDR3 region is CSVALGLAGDPGELFF. The CDR3 DNA is TGCAGCGTAGCCTTGGGACTAGCGGGAGACCCCGGGGAGCTGTTTTTT. This chain connects TRBV29-1 to TRBJ2-2, with 14 bases identical to TRBD2. This CDR3 is 16 amino acids long. Germline loops: CDR1 SQVTM, CDR2 ANQGSEA. After removal of 6 bases from V and 6 bases from J, the junction contained 9 bases not matched to a gene.

The CDR3 nucleotides read TGCGCCAGTAACAAAGGGACAAACTACCAAGAGACCCAGTACTTC. Its translation: CASNKGTNYQETQYF. The chain combines TRBV5-1 with TRBJ2-5, with D tentatively TRBD1 (6 bases). CDR3 size: 15 residues. Trimming cost V 8 bases and J 0 bases, with 17 bases left between them. Germline lookup yields CDR1 SGHRS and CDR2 YFSETQ.

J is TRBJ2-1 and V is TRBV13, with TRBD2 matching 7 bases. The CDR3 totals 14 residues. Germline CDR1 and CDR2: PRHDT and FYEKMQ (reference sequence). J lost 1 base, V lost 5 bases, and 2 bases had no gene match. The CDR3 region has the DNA TGTGCCAGCAGCCCGGGACTATCCTACAATGAGCAGTTCTTC. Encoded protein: CASSPGLSYNEQFF.

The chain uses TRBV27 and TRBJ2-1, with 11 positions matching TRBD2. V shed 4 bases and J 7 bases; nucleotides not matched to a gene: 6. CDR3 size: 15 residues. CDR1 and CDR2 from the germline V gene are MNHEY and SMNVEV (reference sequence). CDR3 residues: CASSSTSGSLNEQFF. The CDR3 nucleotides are TGTGCCAGCAGTTCAACTAGCGGGAGTCTGAATGAGCAGTTCTTC.

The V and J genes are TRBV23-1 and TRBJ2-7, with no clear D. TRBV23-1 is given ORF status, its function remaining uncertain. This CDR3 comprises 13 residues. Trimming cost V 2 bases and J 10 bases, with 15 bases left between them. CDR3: CASSQLSLREQYF. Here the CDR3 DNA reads TGCGCCAGCAGTCAACTAAGCCTACGAGAACAGTACTTC.

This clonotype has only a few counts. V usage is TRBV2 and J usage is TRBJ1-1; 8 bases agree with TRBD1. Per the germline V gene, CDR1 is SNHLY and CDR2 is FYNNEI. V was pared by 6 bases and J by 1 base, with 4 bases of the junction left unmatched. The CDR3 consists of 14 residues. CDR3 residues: CASRAGTGNTEAFF. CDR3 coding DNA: TGTGCCAGCAGGGCCGGGACAGGGAACACTGAAGCTTTCTTT.

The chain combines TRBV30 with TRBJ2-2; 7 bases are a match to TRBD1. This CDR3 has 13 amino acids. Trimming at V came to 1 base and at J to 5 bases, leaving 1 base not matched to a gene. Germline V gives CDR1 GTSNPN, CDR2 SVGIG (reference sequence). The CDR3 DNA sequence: TGTGCCTGGAGTGGACAGGGAACCGGGGAGCTGTTTTTT. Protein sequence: CAWSGQGTGELFF.

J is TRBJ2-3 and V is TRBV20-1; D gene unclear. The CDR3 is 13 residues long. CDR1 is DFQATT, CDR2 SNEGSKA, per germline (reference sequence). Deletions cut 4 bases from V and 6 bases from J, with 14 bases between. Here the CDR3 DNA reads TGCAGTGCTAAGTCGAGCTCCCAGGATACGCAGTATTTT. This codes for CSAKSSSQDTQYF.

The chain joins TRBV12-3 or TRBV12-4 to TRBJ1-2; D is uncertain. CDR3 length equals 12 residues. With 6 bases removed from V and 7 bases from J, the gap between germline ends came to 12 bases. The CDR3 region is CASRTNWVGYTF. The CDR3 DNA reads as TGTGCCAGCAGGACCAATTGGGTTGGCTACACCTTC.

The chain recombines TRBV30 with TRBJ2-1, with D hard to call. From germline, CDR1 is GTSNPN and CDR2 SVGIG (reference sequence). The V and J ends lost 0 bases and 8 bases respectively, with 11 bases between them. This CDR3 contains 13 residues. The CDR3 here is CAWSVGNEDEQFF. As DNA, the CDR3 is TGTGCCTGGAGTGTAGGAAACGAGGATGAGCAGTTCTTC.

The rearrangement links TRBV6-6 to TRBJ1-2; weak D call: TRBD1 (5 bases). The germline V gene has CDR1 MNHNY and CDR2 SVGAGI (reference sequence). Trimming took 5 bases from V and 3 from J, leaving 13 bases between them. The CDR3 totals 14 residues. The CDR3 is CASSMGPRDYGYTF. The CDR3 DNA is TGTGCCAGCAGTATGGGGCCACGGGACTATGGCTACACCTTC.

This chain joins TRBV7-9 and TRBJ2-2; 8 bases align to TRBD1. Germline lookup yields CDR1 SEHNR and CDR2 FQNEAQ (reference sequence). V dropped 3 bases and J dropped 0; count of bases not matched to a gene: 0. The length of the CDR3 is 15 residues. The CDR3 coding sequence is TGTGCCAGCAGCTTGACAGGGGCGAACACCGGGGAGCTGTTTTTT. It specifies CASSLTGANTGELFF.

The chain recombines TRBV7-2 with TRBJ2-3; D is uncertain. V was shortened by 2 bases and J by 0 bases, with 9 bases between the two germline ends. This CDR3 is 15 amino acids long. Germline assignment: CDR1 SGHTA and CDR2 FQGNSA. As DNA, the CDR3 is TGTGCCAGCAGCTTATTGAGTCAGAGCACAGATACGCAGTATTTT. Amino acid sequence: CASSLLSQSTDTQYF.

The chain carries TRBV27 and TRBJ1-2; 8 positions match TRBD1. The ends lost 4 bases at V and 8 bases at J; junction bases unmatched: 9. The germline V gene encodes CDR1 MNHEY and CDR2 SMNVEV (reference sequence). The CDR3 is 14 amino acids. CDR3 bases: TGTGCCAGCAGTTCCGGGACAGGATTATGGGGCTACACCTTC. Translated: CASSSGTGLWGYTF.

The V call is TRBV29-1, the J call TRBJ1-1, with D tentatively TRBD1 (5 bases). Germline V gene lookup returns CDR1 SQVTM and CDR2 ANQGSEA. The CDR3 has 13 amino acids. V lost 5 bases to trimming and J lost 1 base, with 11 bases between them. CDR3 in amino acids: CSVNNGQNTEAFF. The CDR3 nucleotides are TGCAGCGTTAACAACGGACAGAACACTGAAGCTTTCTTT.

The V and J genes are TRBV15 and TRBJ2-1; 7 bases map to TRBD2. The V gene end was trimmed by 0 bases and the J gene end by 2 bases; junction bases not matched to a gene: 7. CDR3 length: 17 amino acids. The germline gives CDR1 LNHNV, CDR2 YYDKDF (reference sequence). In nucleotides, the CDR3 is TGTGCCACCAGCAGAGATGTGGCTAGCGGAGCCTACAATGAGCAGTTCTTC. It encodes CATSRDVASGAYNEQFF.

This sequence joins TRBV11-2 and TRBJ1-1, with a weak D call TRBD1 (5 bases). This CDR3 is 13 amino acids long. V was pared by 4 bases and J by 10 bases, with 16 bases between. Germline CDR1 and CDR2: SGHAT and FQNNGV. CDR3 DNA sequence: TGTGCCAGCAGCTCGGACACGGGATGGGGAGCTTTCTTT. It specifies CASSSDTGWGAFF.

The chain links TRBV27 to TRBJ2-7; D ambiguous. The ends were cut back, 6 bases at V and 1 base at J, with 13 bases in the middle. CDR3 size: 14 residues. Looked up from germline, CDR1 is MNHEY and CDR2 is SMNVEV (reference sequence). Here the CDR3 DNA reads TGTGCCAGCAGGCCTTCGGGCTTTTCCTACGAGCAGTACTTC. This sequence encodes CASRPSGFSYEQYF.

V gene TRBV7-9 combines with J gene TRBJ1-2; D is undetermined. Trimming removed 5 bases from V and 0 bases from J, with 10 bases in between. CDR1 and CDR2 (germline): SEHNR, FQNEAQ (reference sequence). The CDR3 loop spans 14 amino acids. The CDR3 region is CASSPYQSNYGYTF. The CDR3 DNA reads TGTGCCAGCAGCCCGTACCAGTCTAACTATGGCTACACCTTC.

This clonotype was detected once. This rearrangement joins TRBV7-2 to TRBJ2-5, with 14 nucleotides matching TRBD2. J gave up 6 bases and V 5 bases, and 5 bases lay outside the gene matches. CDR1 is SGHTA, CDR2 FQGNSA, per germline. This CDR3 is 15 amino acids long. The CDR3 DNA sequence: TGTGCCAGCAGCCGACTAGCGGGAGGGAGGCAGACCCAGTACTTC. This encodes CASSRLAGGRQTQYF.

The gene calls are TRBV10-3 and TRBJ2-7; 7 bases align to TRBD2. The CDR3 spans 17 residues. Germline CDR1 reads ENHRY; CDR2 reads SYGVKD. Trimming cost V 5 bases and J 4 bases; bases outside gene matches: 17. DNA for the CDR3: TGTGCCATCAGTTATTCAAGGACTAGTCGGGAGTATTACGAGCAGTACTTC. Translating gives CAISYSRTSREYYEQYF.